This T cell receptor (beta chain) was observed in a study of T cells in localized non-small cell lung cancer. Study outcomes and limitations: In adjacent lung, a median roughly 53 of the top 100 tumor clones were found. T cell clonality was highest in uninvolved adjacent lung, above tumor. Heterogeneity is still possible, as just one tumor region was sequenced.

As regards this clone: Its antigen is undetermined.

Libraries were prepared by immunoSEQ multiplex PCR; TCRdb keeps only in-frame clonotypes and omits some of them. The top ten hold under 8% of the sample, which has roughly 35,000 clones, 93% seen once. CDR3 length: 17 residues. From germline, CDR1 is SGHTA and CDR2 FQGNSA. V lost 4 bases and J lost 0, with 13 bases in between. This chain connects TRBV7-2 to TRBJ2-6; D is possibly TRBD1 (7 bases). The source material was peripheral blood, sampled before any cancer treatment. This sequence was found in a female donor of 60 years or more with stage I lung adenocarcinoma. Here the CDR3 reads CASSSQGTDSGANVLTF. The CDR3 bases are TGTGCCAGCAGCTCACAGGGGACTGACTCTGGGGCCAACGTCCTGACTTTC.